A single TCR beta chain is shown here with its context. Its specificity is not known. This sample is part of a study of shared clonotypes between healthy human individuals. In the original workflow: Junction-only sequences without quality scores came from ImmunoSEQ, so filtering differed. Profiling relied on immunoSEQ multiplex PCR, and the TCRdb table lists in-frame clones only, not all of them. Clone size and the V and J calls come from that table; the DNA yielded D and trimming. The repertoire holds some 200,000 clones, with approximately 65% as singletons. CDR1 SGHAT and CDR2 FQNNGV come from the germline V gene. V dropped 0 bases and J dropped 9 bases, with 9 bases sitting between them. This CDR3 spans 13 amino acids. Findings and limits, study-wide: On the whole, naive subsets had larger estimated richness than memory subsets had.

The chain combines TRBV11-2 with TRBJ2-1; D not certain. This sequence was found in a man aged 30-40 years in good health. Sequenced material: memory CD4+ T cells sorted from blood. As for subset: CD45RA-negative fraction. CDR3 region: CASSLEVRGEQFF. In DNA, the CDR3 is TGTGCCAGCAGCTTAGAGGTCCGCGGTGAGCAGTTCTTC.